One TCR beta chain is described in this entry. What it binds is not known. TCRdb reprocessed the RT-PCR reads via MiXCR and lists one record per CDR3 protein. This table has approximately 700,000 distinct CDR3 sequences, less than 20% appearing once. This sample was included in a study of response to subunit inactivated influenza vaccine. Overall study results and limits: The authors suggested that few new T cells are recruited per seasonal influenza vaccination.

V gave up 0 bases and J gave up 5 bases, with 11 bases separating them. The CDR3 length is 14 residues. The germline CDR1 and CDR2 sequences are SGDLS and YYNGEE. The gene calls are TRBV9 and TRBJ2-5, with D perhaps TRBD2 (5 bases). The sample here was PBMCs from blood, taken roughly 13 days after vaccination. This receptor was taken from a man aged 50-59 years who received an inactivated influenza vaccine. The CDR3 region is CASSVEDWRETQYF. The DNA for the CDR3 is TGTGCCAGCAGCGTAGAGGATTGGAGGGAGACCCAGTACTTC. Drawing the rest from reference TRBV9 and TRBJ2-5, the complete variable domain is DSGVTQTPKHLITATGQRVTLRCSPRSGDLSVYWYQQSLDQGLQFLIQYYNGEERAKGNILERFSAQQFPDLHSELNLSSLELGDSALYFCASSVEDWRETQYFGPGTRLLVL.